The clone carrying this T cell receptor (beta chain) was detected ten times or more. Its antigen is unidentified. Sequencing ends 3 residues short of the CDR3 end; the germline J gene provides the rest. This sample was included in a study of T cell clonality in common variable immunodeficiency. Study results and caveats: Reportedly, TCR beta sequences from common variable immunodeficiency showed fewer deletions and N-nucleotide insertions.

CDR1 MDHEN and CDR2 SYDVKM come from the germline V gene. Trimming left V 2 bases short and J 1 base short, with 5 bases between. CDR3 size: 13 residues. Control and CVID samples contributed equal amounts of genomic DNA. Here immunoSEQ multiplex PCR was the method, and the copy in TCRdb shows in-frame clones only, minus some. The specimen has about 30,000 clones, none found just once. This sequence originates from a person aged 18 to 75 in good health. Sequencing was carried out using peripheral blood mononuclear cells. The chain recombines TRBV28 with TRBJ1-2, with TRBD1 as a possible D gene (5 bases). Incomplete CDR3 DNA: TGTGCCAGCAGTTTACAGGGTAACTATGGC. This sequence encodes CASSLQGNYG. The CDR3 reads in full as CASSLQGNYGYTF.